A selection of T cell receptor beta chains follows, all from one sample in a study of PD-1 blockade in classical Hodgkin lymphoma. Assay: immunoSEQ multiplex PCR; the TCRdb copy retains only in-frame clones and omits some. This sample carries around 150,000 clones, approximately 80% of them seen once, and the ten largest clones take 7.5% to 9.5%. Source: peripheral blood mononuclear cells (PBMCs), taken before the second cycle of nivolumab. These receptors all come from a human donor with classical Hodgkin lymphoma. Both conserved end residues are part of each CDR3.

J gene: TRBJ2-7
V gene: TRBV7-3
CDR3 protein: CASSSGQGNEQYF

J gene: TRBJ2-5
V gene: TRBV7-8
CDR3 protein: CAGSALQGASGETQYF

J gene: TRBJ2-3
V gene: TRBV19
CDR3 protein: CASSNRLAGALDTQYF

J gene: TRBJ1-2
V gene: TRBV28
CDR3 protein: CASSPGQSNYGYTF

J gene: TRBJ2-1
V gene: TRBV5-1
CDR3 protein: CASSLQPGLAGVGGKENEQFF

J gene: TRBJ2-3
V gene: TRBV27
CDR3 protein: CASSPPQGGPTTDTQYF

J gene: TRBJ2-1
V gene: TRBV10-3
CDR3 protein: CATSAGVDYNEQFF

J gene: TRBJ2-5
V gene: TRBV6-1
CDR3 protein: CASRLAGGPETQYF

J gene: TRBJ2-7
V gene: TRBV10-3
CDR3 protein: CAISESWRGTYEQYF

J gene: TRBJ1-2
V gene: TRBV6-6
CDR3 protein: CASSYPDGYTF

J gene: TRBJ2-7
V gene: TRBV19
CDR3 protein: CASSPQGPDEQYF

J gene: TRBJ2-7
V gene: TRBV10-3
CDR3 protein: CAISELSPGEQYF

J gene: TRBJ1-2
V gene: TRBV5-4
CDR3 protein: CASSSRLDSLLLRGYTF

J gene: TRBJ2-5
V gene: TRBV9
CDR3 protein: CASSVGRGGGQETQYF

J gene: TRBJ1-3
V gene: TRBV5-1
CDR3 protein: CASSLVAGIGNTIYF

J gene: TRBJ1-4
V gene: TRBV19
CDR3 protein: CASLPRGGDEKLFF

J gene: TRBJ1-2
V gene: TRBV2
CDR3 protein: CASRAETGVGGYTF

J gene: TRBJ1-6
V gene: TRBV19
CDR3 protein: CASSIGQGSPLHF

J gene: TRBJ2-3
V gene: TRBV5-6
CDR3 protein: CASNRDRGSTDTQYF

J gene: TRBJ2-1
V gene: TRBV19
CDR3 protein: CASGLPGTVPNEQFF

J gene: TRBJ1-5
V gene: TRBV6-1
CDR3 protein: CASSGQENQPQHF

J gene: TRBJ2-1
V gene: TRBV29-1
CDR3 protein: CSASGSSYNEQFF

J gene: TRBJ2-2
V gene: TRBV7-3
CDR3 protein: CASSLWGTANTGELFF

J gene: TRBJ1-1
V gene: TRBV19
CDR3 protein: CATPSGTGTNTGTEAFF

J gene: TRBJ2-1
V gene: TRBV6-5
CDR3 protein: CASSLGVLVDEQFF

J gene: TRBJ2-7
V gene: TRBV2
CDR3 protein: CASSGTGPLGSYEQYF

J gene: TRBJ2-1
V gene: TRBV7-2
CDR3 protein: CASSANPLQAGGHNEQFF

J gene: TRBJ1-1
V gene: TRBV11-3
CDR3 protein: CASSLEGISTEAFF

J gene: TRBJ2-3
V gene: TRBV5-6
CDR3 protein: CASRTGFTDTQYF

J gene: TRBJ2-1
V gene: TRBV29-1
CDR3 protein: CSVERVYNEQFF

J gene: TRBJ2-7
V gene: TRBV28
CDR3 protein: CASRPRGTGLLEQYF

J gene: TRBJ1-1
V gene: TRBV5-1
CDR3 protein: CASSVGSAGYTEAFF

J gene: TRBJ2-1
V gene: TRBV7-9
CDR3 protein: CASSFPGTVHQEQFF

J gene: TRBJ1-2
V gene: TRBV18
CDR3 protein: CASSPDSQGSGYTF

J gene: TRBJ2-1
V gene: TRBV7-8
CDR3 protein: CASSLAQRGEQFF

J gene: TRBJ2-5
V gene: TRBV29-1
CDR3 protein: CSVERSGQQETQYF

J gene: TRBJ2-1
V gene: TRBV5-4
CDR3 protein: CASSSPTSGKWNEQFF

J gene: TRBJ2-5
V gene: TRBV19
CDR3 protein: CASSKGGTWETQYF

J gene: TRBJ2-7
V gene: TRBV23-1
CDR3 protein: CASRKQGALHQQYF

J gene: TRBJ1-1
V gene: TRBV29-1
CDR3 protein: CSVAPGTEAFF